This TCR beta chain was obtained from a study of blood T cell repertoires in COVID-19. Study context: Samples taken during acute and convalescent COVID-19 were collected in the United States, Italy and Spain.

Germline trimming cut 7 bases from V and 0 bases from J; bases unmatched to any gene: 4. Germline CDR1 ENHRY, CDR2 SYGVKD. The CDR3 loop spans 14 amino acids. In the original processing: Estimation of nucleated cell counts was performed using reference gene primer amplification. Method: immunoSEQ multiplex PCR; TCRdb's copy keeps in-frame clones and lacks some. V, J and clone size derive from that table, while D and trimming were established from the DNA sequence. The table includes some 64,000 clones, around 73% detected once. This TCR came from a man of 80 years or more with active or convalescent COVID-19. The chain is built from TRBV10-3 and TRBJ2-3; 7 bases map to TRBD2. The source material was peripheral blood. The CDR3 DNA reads TGTGCCATCACCGGGACTACTAGCACAGATACGCAGTATTTT. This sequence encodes CAITGTTSTDTQYF.